The entry that follows covers one TCR beta chain sequence. Source study methods: Reference gene primer amplification gave estimated nucleated cell counts. Using immunoSEQ multiplex PCR, the repertoire was profiled, and TCRdb retains in-frame clones only, with some absent. V, J and clone size reflect that table, while D and trimming were determined from the DNA. The sample lists some 17,000 clones, approximately 90% seen once, with roughly 4% in the top ten. These data come from a study of blood T cell repertoires in COVID-19. Study-level information: Nucleic acid was either cDNA or gDNA, and it came from T cells, B-cell-depleted T cells, or PBMCs.

This TCR derives from a man aged 55 to 70 with active COVID-19. Sample: peripheral blood.

The CDR3 here is CSVVDGESNTEAFF. The CDR3 coding sequence is TGCAGCGTTGTAGATGGGGAGTCGAACACTGAAGCTTTCTTT. V is TRBV29-1 and J is TRBJ1-1; D remains unclear. The ends were cut back, 4 bases at V and 1 base at J, with 13 bases in the middle. This CDR3 contains 14 residues. Germline-derived CDR1 and CDR2 are SQVTM and ANQGSEA.